The 19 T cell receptor beta chains below all came from one sample that was sequenced in a study of human T cells and chemical hapten exposure. Time point specified: pre-sensitization, week 0. Treatment in this sample: therapeutic diphenylcyclopropenone sensitization with weekly scalp DPC. Each CDR3 protein is one row after TCRdb ran MiXCR on the RACE reads. The data hold about 85,000 distinct CDR3 sequences, with around 7.9% observed a single time. This sample comprised whole blood, obtained in connection with sensitization to the hapten diphenylcyclopropenone (DPC). These receptors all stem from a man in his forties or fifties with alopecia areata. Some clones in this sample may be carry-over from other donors' samples.

For the CDR3, the DNA is TGTGCCAGCAGCTCCTCGGACAGGGGCGAGAACATTCAGTACTTC. Protein: CASSSSDRGENIQYF. The chain couples TRBV12-3 or TRBV12-4 to TRBJ2-4, with TRBD1 identical over 9 bases. The CDR3 extends over 15 amino acids. The junction had 10 bases not matched to a gene; V was cut back by 6 bases and J by 7 bases.

This clonotype has a count of ten or more. The chain has TRBV29-1 and TRBJ2-1; 10 bases map to TRBD1. The V gene's germline CDR1 is SQVTM and CDR2 ANQGSEA. V shed 3 bases, J shed 4 bases, and the junction held 6 bases outside the gene matches. The CDR3 is made up of 15 amino acids. The CDR3 reads CSVDGQGGGYNEQFF. The CDR3 coding sequence is TGCAGCGTTGACGGACAGGGGGGGGGATACAATGAGCAGTTCTTC.

In its sample, this clonotype was seen many times. The V and J genes are TRBV4-3 and TRBJ2-7, with D possibly being TRBD1 or TRBD2 (5 bases each). The V end was cut by 0 bases, the J end by 4 bases, with 19 bases between. Germline V gene lookup returns CDR1 LGHNA and CDR2 YSLEER. This CDR3 has 17 residues. This chain's CDR3 is CASSQDSRGAGGYEQYF. CDR3 DNA: TGCGCCAGCAGCCAAGATTCCCGGGGCGCAGGCGGATACGAGCAGTACTTC.

This clonotype was recorded at least ten times. The genes are TRBV18 and TRBJ2-3; TRBD2 matches at 9 bases. The CDR3 runs 17 residues. Germline V gives CDR1 KGHSH, CDR2 LQKENI. Trimming at V came to 2 bases and at J to 2 bases, leaving 8 bases not matched to a gene. DNA for the CDR3: TGTGCCAGCTCACCAAACGTACTAGCGGGCGACACAGATACGCAGTATTTT. Translated: CASSPNVLAGDTDTQYF. Supplemented by reference TRBV18 and TRBJ2-3, the full variable domain reads NAGVMQNPRHLVRRRGQEARLRCSPMKGHSHVYWYRQLPEEGLKFMVYLQKENIIDESGMPKERFSAEFPKEGPSILRIQQVVRGDSAAYFCASSPNVLAGDTDTQYFGPGTRLTVL.

This clonotype has more than one count but fewer than ten. The V call is TRBV7-2, the J call TRBJ2-5, with a tentative D call TRBD2 (7 bases). Trimming pared 5 bases from V and 5 bases from J, leaving 15 bases between. Germline V gives CDR1 SGHTA, CDR2 FQGNSA. This CDR3 region has 14 residues. The CDR3 is CASSPEGGWETQYF. In DNA form, the CDR3 reads TGTGCCAGCAGCCCGGAGGGGGGGTGGGAGACCCAGTACTTC.

This clonotype was found a few times. V and J are TRBV28 and TRBJ2-7; D call uncertain. This CDR3 spans 12 amino acids. Between the trimmed V and J ends, which lost 10 bases and 2 bases, there was a span of 12 bases. Germline loops: CDR1 MDHEN, CDR2 SYDVKM. The CDR3 sequence: CATLGRAYEQYF. CDR3 in DNA: TGTGCCACCCTCGGACGGGCCTACGAGCAGTACTTC.

CDR3 loop: CASSDISGSGADTQYF. The CDR3 nucleotides read TGTGCCAGCAGTGACATTAGCGGGAGTGGGGCAGATACGCAGTATTTT. The rearrangement uses TRBV2 and TRBJ2-3; TRBD2 matches at 9 bases. V lost 3 bases, J lost 4 bases, and 8 bases stayed unmatched. This CDR3 has 16 residues. The germline V gene encodes CDR1 SNHLY and CDR2 FYNNEI.

In its sample, this clonotype was seen a few times. V gene TRBV19 combines with J gene TRBJ2-4; D is possibly TRBD1 (5 bases). V lost 2 bases and J 0 bases, leaving 11 bases between the germline ends. The germline CDR1 and CDR2 sequences are LNHDA and SQIVND (reference sequence). CDR3 length: 16 amino acids. The DNA for the CDR3 is TGTGCCAGTAGTATAATGGCAGGGCTAGCCAAAAACATTCAGTACTTC. Its protein product is CASSIMAGLAKNIQYF.

This clonotype was seen repeatedly, ten times or more. This chain uses TRBV18 with TRBJ2-7; D may correspond to TRBD1 or TRBD2 (5 bases each). Germline V gene lookup returns CDR1 KGHSH and CDR2 LQKENI. This CDR3 is 13 amino acids long. Trimming took off 1 base at V and 6 bases at J, with 10 bases between the two ends. CDR3: CASSPLPGGEQYV. CDR3 nucleotides: TGTGCCAGCTCACCACTGCCTGGGGGCGAGCAGTACGTC.

J is TRBJ2-7 and V is TRBV20-1; 13 bases fit TRBD2. V shed 2 bases, J shed 6 bases, and the junction held 16 bases outside the gene matches. Germline CDR1 is DFQATT and CDR2 is SNEGSKA (reference sequence). This CDR3 has 18 residues. The CDR3 spells CSARPISTGTSGIPEQYF. The CDR3, as DNA: TGCAGTGCTAGACCGATTTCAACCGGGACTAGCGGGATCCCCGAGCAGTACTTC.

This clonotype was seen a few times. The chain employs TRBV29-1 and TRBJ2-7; 8 bases align to TRBD1. This CDR3 is 14 amino acids long. Germline lookup yields CDR1 SQVTM and CDR2 ANQGSEA. The V segment lost 6 bases and the J segment 7 bases; nucleotides outside the gene matches: 14. The CDR3 sequence is CSVAMGQVGGEQYF. The DNA of the CDR3 is TGCAGCGTCGCCATGGGACAGGTGGGCGGAGAGCAGTACTTC.

This clonotype appeared a few times. The CDR3 sequence: CSVEGIAGVGTDTQYF. CDR3 in DNA: TGCAGCGTTGAAGGTATAGCGGGAGTGGGCACAGATACGCAGTATTTT. The chain recombines TRBV29-1 with TRBJ2-3, with 9 bases fitting TRBD2. In germline, CDR1 is SQVTM, CDR2 ANQGSEA. This CDR3 is built from 16 residues. Unmatched junction bases numbered 6, after V lost 1 base and J lost 1 base.

Worth noting for this clonotype: This could be a read error, since a much larger clone is one nucleotide away. V gene TRBV7-2 combines with J gene TRBJ1-6; unclear D gene. The CDR3 consists of 13 residues. The V and J ends lost 1 base and 7 bases respectively, with 5 bases between them. The germline CDR1 and CDR2 sequences are SGHTA and FQGNSA. CDR3 bases: TGTGCCAGCAGCTTAGATGGGAATTCACCCCTCCACTTT. Protein product: CASSLDGNSPLHF.

This clonotype was recorded a few times. The chain has TRBV4-1 and TRBJ1-4; 10 bases are shared with TRBD1. Germline CDR1 reads MGHRA; CDR2 reads YSYEKL. The ends lost 0 bases at V and 4 bases at J; junction bases unmatched: 2. The CDR3 has 16 residues. For the CDR3, the DNA is TGCGCCAGCAGCCAAGAGGGGGACAGGGGTAATGAAAAACTGTTTTTT. It specifies CASSQEGDRGNEKLFF.

This clonotype has at least ten counts. The chain's CDR3 is CASSDLLRAQPQHF. Here the CDR3 DNA reads TGTGCCAGCAGTGATCTTTTGAGGGCACAGCCCCAGCATTTT. The chain links TRBV6-1 to TRBJ1-5; no clear D gene. V was clipped by 3 bases and J by 7 bases, with 13 bases between them. Germline CDR1 is MNHNS and CDR2 is SASEGT. CDR3 length: 14 residues.

This clonotype occurred many times. The chain carries TRBV7-6 and TRBJ2-3; D gene ambiguous. V gave up 3 bases and J gave up 2 bases, with 9 bases separating them. The germline V gene encodes CDR1 SGHVS and CDR2 FNYEAQ. This CDR3 contains 14 residues. The CDR3 loop reads CASSLGGFTDTQYF. In DNA, the CDR3 is TGTGCCAGCAGCTTGGGTGGTTTCACAGATACGCAGTATTTT. Variable domain in full (rest from reference TRBV7-6 and TRBJ2-3): GAGVSQSPRYKVTKRGQDVALRCDPISGHVSLYWYRQALGQGPEFLTYFNYEAQQDKSGLPNDRFSAERPEGSISTLTIQRTEQRDSAMYRCASSLGGFTDTQYFGPGTRLTVL.

This clonotype has a handful of counts. The chain has TRBV6-1 and TRBJ1-2; unclear D gene. CDR3 length: 13 amino acids. V was cut by 6 bases and J by 6 bases, with 14 bases left in between. Germline CDR1 reads MNHNS; CDR2 reads SASEGT. CDR3: CASSPRGFHGYTF. The CDR3 DNA reads TGTGCCAGCAGCCCGCGAGGGTTCCATGGCTACACCTTC.

This clonotype was recorded many times. The rearrangement links TRBV29-1 to TRBJ2-7, with 7 bases matching TRBD1. This CDR3 is 12 amino acids long. The germline V gene encodes CDR1 SQVTM and CDR2 ANQGSEA. J lost 3 bases, V lost 6 bases, and 5 bases had no gene match. CDR3 coding DNA: TGCAGCGTCCTGGGACAGAGCTACGAGCAGTACGTC. This translates into CSVLGQSYEQYV.

The sample holds a few counts of this clonotype. V usage is TRBV6-5 and J usage is TRBJ2-5, with D perhaps matching TRBD1 or TRBD2 (6 bases each). This CDR3 is 14 amino acids long. V was cut by 2 bases and J by 3 bases, with 10 bases left in between. Germline V gene data show CDR1 as MNHEY and CDR2 as SVGAGI. The CDR3 loop reads CASSYGGRKETQYF. DNA of the CDR3: TGTGCCAGCAGTTACGGGGGGCGAAAAGAGACCCAGTACTTC.